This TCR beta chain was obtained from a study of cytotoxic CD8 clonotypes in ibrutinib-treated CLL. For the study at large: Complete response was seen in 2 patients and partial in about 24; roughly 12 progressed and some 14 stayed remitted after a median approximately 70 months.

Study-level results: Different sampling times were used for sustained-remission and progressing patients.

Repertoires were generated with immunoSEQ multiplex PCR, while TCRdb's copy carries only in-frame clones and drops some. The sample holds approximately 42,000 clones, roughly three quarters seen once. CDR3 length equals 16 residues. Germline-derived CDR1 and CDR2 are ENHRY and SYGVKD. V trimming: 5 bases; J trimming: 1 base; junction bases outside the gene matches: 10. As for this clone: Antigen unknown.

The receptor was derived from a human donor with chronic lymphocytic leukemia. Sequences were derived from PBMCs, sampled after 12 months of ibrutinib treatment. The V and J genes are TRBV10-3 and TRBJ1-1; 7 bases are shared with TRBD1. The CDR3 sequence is CAISRLTGRSNTEAFF. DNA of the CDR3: TGTGCCATCAGTCGCCTGACAGGGCGGTCGAACACTGAAGCTTTCTTT.